A single sample gave rise to the 12 T cell receptor beta chains below, sequenced in a study of blood T cell repertoires in COVID-19 (dated by TCRdb to about 2020). Library creation used the immunoSEQ multiplex PCR assay. TCRdb mirrors the immuneACCESS table, restricted to in-frame sequences. Some clones are absent from its copies; in checked studies, under half trace to an unresolved V gene, and the reason for the others is unknown. Present in this sample are more than 45,000 clones, 85% of which were seen just once. The ten biggest clones cover around 17% of the sample. The sample comprised peripheral blood. The receptors derive from a human donor in a cohort sampled during active COVID-19.

This chain connects TRBV2 to TRBJ2-1, with a tentative D call TRBD2 (7 bases). CDR1 SNHLY and CDR2 FYNNEI come from the germline V gene. The CDR3 length is 19 residues. V was trimmed by 3 bases and J by 0 bases, leaving 21 bases between them. CDR3 amino acids: CASSDQQGGRQSSYNEQFF. For the CDR3, the DNA is TGTGCCAGCAGTGATCAACAGGGAGGGCGGCAGAGCTCCTACAATGAGCAGTTCTTC.

The genes are TRBV5-1 and TRBJ1-4, with D perhaps TRBD1 (6 bases). The germline V gene encodes CDR1 SGHRS and CDR2 YFSETQ. Trimming removed 3 bases at V and 3 bases at J, with 12 bases between. The CDR3 sequence is 15 residues long. This CDR3 reads CASSSRDIPNEKLFF. Here the CDR3 DNA reads TGCGCCAGCAGCTCTCGGGACATACCTAATGAAAAACTGTTTTTT.

V usage is TRBV18 and J usage is TRBJ1-4; no reliable D call. Trimming pared 2 bases from V and 5 bases from J, leaving 18 bases between. This CDR3 has 17 amino acids. Germline CDR1 KGHSH, CDR2 LQKENI. CDR3 residues: CASSPTGPGFANEKLFF. The DNA of the CDR3 is TGTGCCAGCTCACCAACCGGGCCGGGGTTTGCGAATGAAAAACTGTTTTTT. Combining the CDR3 with reference TRBV18 and TRBJ1-4 gives the whole variable domain NAGVMQNPRHLVRRRGQEARLRCSPMKGHSHVYWYRQLPEEGLKFMVYLQKENIIDESGMPKERFSAEFPKEGPSILRIQQVVRGDSAAYFCASSPTGPGFANEKLFFGSGTQLSVL.

The V call is TRBV27, the J call TRBJ1-5, with TRBD1 matching over 9 bases. V was clipped by 5 bases and J by 3 bases; unmatched bases: 11. The CDR3 contains 17 residues. Germline V gene data show CDR1 as MNHEY and CDR2 as SMNVEV (reference sequence). The CDR3, as DNA: TGTGCCAGCAGTCAGGACAGGGGAAATCTTCACAATCAGCCCCAGCATTTT. Its translation is CASSQDRGNLHNQPQHF.

The rearrangement uses TRBV6-5 and TRBJ1-4; 9 bases fit TRBD1. The CDR3 is 14 residues long. V was clipped by 6 bases and J by 5 bases; unmatched bases: 4. Germline V gene data show CDR1 as MNHEY and CDR2 as SVGAGI. This chain's CDR3 is CASRAGTGNEKLFF. The CDR3 nucleotides read TGTGCCAGCAGGGCCGGGACAGGGAATGAAAAACTGTTTTTT.

The V and J genes are TRBV5-1 and TRBJ2-3; 8 nucleotides agree with TRBD1. V lost 6 bases, J lost 3 bases, and 12 bases stayed unmatched. Germline CDR1 reads SGHRS; CDR2 reads YFSETQ. The CDR3 totals 16 residues. Here the CDR3 reads CASTNGRGRGTDTQYF. The DNA for the CDR3 is TGCGCCAGCACCAACGGCAGGGGGCGTGGGACAGATACGCAGTATTTT.

This clone appeared a single time. The gene calls are TRBV10-2 and TRBJ1-5; no definite D call. CDR1 and CDR2 (germline): WSHSY, SAAADI. The CDR3 extends over 15 amino acids. Trimming took off 0 bases at V and 7 bases at J, with 13 bases between the two ends. The CDR3: CASSESTSGEQPQHF. CDR3 bases: TGCGCCAGCAGTGAGTCTACATCAGGTGAACAGCCCCAGCATTTT.

The CDR3 sequence is CASSPVGATGELFF. CDR3 in DNA: TGTGCCAGCTCACCCGTAGGGGCCACCGGGGAGCTGTTTTTT. The rearrangement uses TRBV18 and TRBJ2-2, with TRBD1 as a possible D gene (5 bases). V was trimmed by 3 bases and J by 4 bases, leaving 9 bases between them. From germline, CDR1 is KGHSH and CDR2 LQKENI. This CDR3 has 14 amino acids. Filled out from reference TRBV18 and TRBJ2-2, the complete variable domain reads NAGVMQNPRHLVRRRGQEARLRCSPMKGHSHVYWYRQLPEEGLKFMVYLQKENIIDESGMPKERFSAEFPKEGPSILRIQQVVRGDSAAYFCASSPVGATGELFFGEGSRLTVL.

V and J are TRBV19 and TRBJ2-7; tentatively, D is TRBD1 (6 bases). This CDR3 is built from 14 residues. CDR1 and CDR2 (germline): LNHDA, SQIVND (reference sequence). Trimming took 6 bases from V and 3 from J, leaving 15 bases between them. The CDR3: CASRPRAGVYEQYF. Written as DNA, the CDR3 is TGTGCCAGTAGGCCCCGGGCAGGGGTCTACGAGCAGTACTTC.

This clone is a singleton in its sample. This chain connects TRBV6-5 to TRBJ2-1; maybe TRBD1 (6 bases). Per the germline V gene, CDR1 is MNHEY and CDR2 is SVGAGI. Deletions cut 5 bases from V and 3 bases from J, with 11 bases between. The CDR3 has 14 residues. The CDR3 region is CASSSRDNYNEQFF. The CDR3 coding sequence is TGTGCCAGCAGTAGCCGGGACAACTACAATGAGCAGTTCTTC.

The chain links TRBV29-1 to TRBJ1-1; D is ambiguous. Germline-derived CDR1 and CDR2 are SQVTM and ANQGSEA. The germline V and J ends were trimmed by 7 bases and 8 bases, with 14 bases remaining between them. The CDR3 runs 11 residues. The CDR3 here is CSGGRWQEAFF. Here the CDR3 DNA reads TGCAGCGGCGGGCGATGGCAGGAAGCTTTCTTT.

The chain couples TRBV5-4 to TRBJ1-2, with TRBD1 identical over 11 bases. J gave up 3 bases and V 10 bases, and 8 bases lay outside the gene matches. This CDR3 is built from 14 residues. Germline V lookup: CDR1 SGHNT, CDR2 YYREEE (reference sequence). The CDR3 DNA is TGTGCCGCCTCGGGACAGGGGGTTTACTATGGCTACACCTTC. Protein product: CAASGQGVYYGYTF.